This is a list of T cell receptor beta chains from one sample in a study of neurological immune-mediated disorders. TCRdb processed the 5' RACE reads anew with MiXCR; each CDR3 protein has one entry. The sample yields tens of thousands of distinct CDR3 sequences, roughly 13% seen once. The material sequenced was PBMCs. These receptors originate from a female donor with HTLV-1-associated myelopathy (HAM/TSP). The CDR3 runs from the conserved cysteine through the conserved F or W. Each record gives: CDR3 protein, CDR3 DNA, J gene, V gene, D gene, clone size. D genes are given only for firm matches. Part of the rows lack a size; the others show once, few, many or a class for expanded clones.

CDR3 protein: CAISDSTSGAYEQYF
CDR3 DNA: TGTGCCATCAGTGATTCGACTAGCGGTGCCTACGAGCAGTACTTC
J gene: TRBJ2-7
V gene: TRBV10-3
D gene: TRBD2
clone size: NA

CDR3 protein: CSASRLRAGTGLFTEQFF
CDR3 DNA: TGCAGTGCTAGCCGGTTGCGCGCCGGGACAGGCCTTTTCACTGAGCAGTTCTTC
J gene: TRBJ2-1
V gene: TRBV20-1
D gene: TRBD1
clone size: many

CDR3 protein: CASSLAGGRSYNEQFF
CDR3 DNA: TGTGCCAGCAGCTTAGCAGGGGGCCGCTCCTACAATGAGCAGTTCTTC
J gene: TRBJ2-1
V gene: TRBV7-2
D gene: TRBD1
clone size: many

CDR3 protein: CAISGTPGDEQYF
CDR3 DNA: TGTGCCATCAGTGGGACCCCCGGGGACGAGCAGTACTTC
J gene: TRBJ2-7
V gene: TRBV10-3
D gene: NA
clone size: many

CDR3 protein: CSGTRRPETQYF
CDR3 DNA: TGCAGTGGAACGAGGAGGCCAGAGACCCAGTACTTC
J gene: TRBJ2-5
V gene: TRBV20-1
D gene: NA
clone size: few

CDR3 protein: CASSVSCGIEYEQYF
CDR3 DNA: TGTGCCAGCAGCGTCTCCTGTGGGATAGAGTACGAGCAGTACTTC
J gene: TRBJ2-7
V gene: TRBV9
D gene: NA
clone size: NA

CDR3 protein: CASRQRGQVNQPQHF
CDR3 DNA: TGTGCCAGCAGGCAAAGGGGGCAGGTAAATCAGCCCCAGCATTTT
J gene: TRBJ1-5
V gene: TRBV12-3/TRBV12-4
D gene: TRBD1
clone size: many

CDR3 protein: CASSSGTTTTQYF
CDR3 DNA: TGTGCCAGCAGCTCCGGGACGACTACGACGCAGTACTTC
J gene: TRBJ2-7
V gene: TRBV7-2
D gene: NA
clone size: many

CDR3 protein: CASSLEVGHETQYF
CDR3 DNA: TGTGCCAGCAGCTTAGAGGTGGGTCACGAGACCCAGTACTTC
J gene: TRBJ2-5
V gene: TRBV7-9
D gene: NA
clone size: many

CDR3 protein: CASSLCRVDSLANVLTF
CDR3 DNA: TGTGCCAGCAGCTTATGCAGGGTTGACTCTCTGGCCAACGTCCTGACTTTC
J gene: TRBJ2-6
V gene: TRBV11-3
D gene: NA
clone size: NA

CDR3 protein: CASSPGLAGSQDTQYF
CDR3 DNA: TGTGCCAGCAGCCCGGGACTAGCGGGGTCCCAAGATACGCAGTATTTT
J gene: TRBJ2-3
V gene: TRBV9
D gene: TRBD2
clone size: many

CDR3 protein: CSAQRVGGQETQYF
CDR3 DNA: TGCAGTGCCCAGCGGGTCGGGGGCCAAGAGACCCAGTACTTC
J gene: TRBJ2-5
V gene: TRBV20-1
D gene: NA
clone size: many